This entry lists 26 T cell receptor beta chains sequenced from one sample in a study of tumor-infiltrating lymphocytes in primary liver carcinoma. Extraction of RNA together with DNA used 20-30 mg of unsorted bulk tissue. Starting material of 450 to 550 ng total RNA yielded TCR beta cDNA via a constant-region primer. Researchers made the TCR beta libraries by running three nested multiplex PCR rounds with slightly modified ARM-PCR. The two initial PCR rounds, about 9 cycles each, used TRBV1-TRBV30 forward and C-beta reverse primers. TCRdb ran MiXCR on the multiplex PCR reads and lists one entry per CDR3 protein. Among 50,000 to 70,000 distinct CDR3 sequences listed, about two thirds were seen once. The source material was liver tumor tissue from sampling region 2. Subset noted: tumor region T2, inferior pole. The receptors originated from a man aged 35 to 55 with primary liver carcinoma and hepatitis B virus infection.

This clonotype was recorded many times. This rearrangement joins TRBV5-1 to TRBJ2-1; 11 nucleotides align to TRBD2. The germline V gene has CDR1 SGHRS and CDR2 YFSETQ. Trimming removed 4 bases from V and 8 bases from J; junction bases left unmatched: 8. The CDR3 runs to 15 residues. The CDR3 sequence: CASSDTSGSVDEQFF. The DNA for the CDR3 is TGCGCCAGCAGCGATACTAGCGGGAGTGTCGATGAGCAGTTCTTC.

As for this clonotype: Given a much more abundant clone one base away, this may be a read error. This chain uses TRBV11-2 with TRBJ2-1; 14 bases are a match to TRBD2. Germline V gene sequence: CDR1 SGHAT, CDR2 FQNNGV. CDR3 length: 16 amino acids. The CDR3 loop is CANSYSSTSGRGGGFF. CDR3 in DNA: TGTGCCAACAGCTACTCTTCGACTAGCGGGAGGGGAGGCGGGTTCTTC.

Concerning this clonotype: The junction differs from germline at one of its ends, possibly a read error. V is TRBV7-9 and J is TRBJ2-1; perhaps TRBD1 as D (6 bases). Germline V lookup: CDR1 SEHNR, CDR2 FQNEAQ (reference sequence). The CDR3 length is 17 residues. CDR3 bases: TGTGCCAACAGCTCACCATATCAGGGGCCTAAATCAAATGAGCAGTTCTTC. It encodes CANSSPYQGPKSNEQFF.

V usage is TRBV20-1 and J usage is TRBJ1-1; 9 bases fit TRBD1. With 6 bases clipped from V and 3 bases from J, the junction kept 8 bases outside the gene matches. Looked up from germline, CDR1 is DFQATT and CDR2 is SNEGSKA (reference sequence). The length of the CDR3 is 14 residues. The CDR3 loop is CSAINYRGHTEAFF. The CDR3 DNA reads TGCAGTGCAATCAATTACAGGGGGCACACTGAAGCTTTCTTT.

V and J are TRBV24-1 and TRBJ2-7, with TRBD2 matching 9 bases. In germline, CDR1 is KGHDR, CDR2 SFDVKD. The CDR3 extends over 16 amino acids. V lost 2 bases and J lost 5; bases outside the gene matches: 9. In nucleotides, the CDR3 is TGTGCCACCAGTGATTCCCCTAGCGGGAAAAGGGACGAGCAGTACTTC. Amino acid sequence: CATSDSPSGKRDEQYF.

In the case of this clonotype: At one end the junction does not follow the germline gene, possibly because of a read error. The chain uses TRBV4-1 and TRBJ1-1, with TRBD1 matching 8 bases. The CDR3 length is 15 residues. Germline loops: CDR1 MGHRA, CDR2 YSYEKL. CDR3 DNA sequence: TGCGCCAGCAGTACCTACTACAGGGGGAACGCTGAGGCTTTCTTT. Translation gives CASSTYYRGNAEAFF.

Note on this clonotype: A junction boundary mismatches the germline segment, possibly from a read error. The rearrangement links TRBV4-2 to TRBJ1-1, with D possibly being TRBD1 (5 bases). The germline V gene has CDR1 LGHNA and CDR2 YNFKEQ. The CDR3 is made up of 17 amino acids. This chain's CDR3 is CVSNQEYGQGFWTEAFF. In DNA form, the CDR3 reads TGTGTCAGCAACCAAGAGTACGGGCAGGGTTTTTGGACTGAAGCTTTCTTT.

A few counts support this clonotype. CDR3 DNA sequence: TGCGCCAGCAGCCAGGCAGGGGGCAAAAACATTCAGTACTTC. This sequence encodes CASSQAGGKNIQYF. The gene calls are TRBV4-3 and TRBJ2-4; TRBD1 matches at 7 bases. V was pared by 3 bases and J by 3 bases, with 2 bases of the junction left unmatched. The CDR3 runs to 14 residues. Germline assignment: CDR1 LGHNA and CDR2 YSLEER.

Concerning this clonotype: One junction end does not reproduce the germline sequence, and a read error may be involved. The chain links TRBV5-4 to TRBJ2-3; tentatively, D is TRBD1 (6 bases). The V gene's germline CDR1 is SGHNT and CDR2 YYREEE (reference sequence). The CDR3 length is 11 residues. In DNA, the CDR3 is TGTGCCTGCAACCAGAACGAAAGGACAGATTTT. Its protein product is CACNQNERTDF. Full variable domain (remainder filled in from reference TRBV5-4 and TRBJ2-3): ETGVTQSPTHLIKTRGQQVTLRCSSQSGHNTVSWYQQALGQGPQFIFQYYREEENGRGNFPPRFSGLQFPNYSSELNVNALELDDSALYLCACNQNERTDFGPGTRLTVL.

The chain has TRBV11-2 and TRBJ2-2; D is perhaps TRBD2 (6 bases). V shed 7 bases and J shed 14 bases, with 26 bases lying between them. Germline CDR1 reads SGHAT; CDR2 reads FQNNGV. CDR3 length equals 15 residues. The CDR3 loop reads CASNFAGSNTEELFF. In DNA, the CDR3 is TGTGCCAGCAACTTTGCGGGATCGAACACCGAGGAACTGTTTTTT.

To note about this clonotype: At one end, the junction sequence differs from germline, possibly due to a read error. CDR3 sequence (DNA): TGTCCCAGTAGTTTCGAAGATACGCAGTATTTT. This codes for CPSSFEDTQYF. The chain uses TRBV2 and TRBJ2-3; D ambiguous. CDR3 length: 11 residues. In germline, CDR1 is SNHLY, CDR2 FYNNEI.

The chain is built from TRBV29-1 and TRBJ1-1; no clear D gene. Germline CDR1 reads SQVTM; CDR2 reads ANQGSEA. CDR3 length: 15 residues. Trimming took 5 bases from V and 4 from J, leaving 20 bases between them. The CDR3 coding sequence is TGCAGCGTTAGTGGAGGATGGGGTATGAGCACTGAAGCTTTCTTT. This sequence encodes CSVSGGWGMSTEAFF.

Regarding this clonotype: Sequence at one end of the junction differs from germline and may be a read error. The chain has TRBV11-2 and TRBJ2-2; perhaps D is TRBD1 or TRBD2 (5 bases each). The germline CDR1 and CDR2 sequences are SGHAT and FQNNGV. The CDR3 is 14 amino acids. CDR3 loop: CTSSPDYWAGDLFF. The CDR3 DNA follows: TGTACCAGCAGCCCGGATTATTGGGCCGGGGACCTGTTTTTT.

The genes are TRBV28 and TRBJ1-1; no firm D call. The V gene lost 5 bases and the J gene lost 0 bases, with 19 bases spanning the gap. The germline V gene encodes CDR1 MDHEN and CDR2 SYDVKM. The CDR3 spans 17 residues. CDR3 sequence (DNA): TGTGCCAGCAGTCTATTCGTCTCGGTTTTAGTGAACACTGAAGCTTTCTTT. It encodes CASSLFVSVLVNTEAFF.

Notes on this clonotype: Mismatch with germline at one junction end may stem from a read error. The chain links TRBV5-1 to TRBJ2-1, with 10 bases lining up with TRBD1. The CDR3 totals 15 residues. Germline V lookup: CDR1 SGHRS, CDR2 YFSETQ. Written as DNA, the CDR3 is TGTGCCATCAGCGTTTACGGGACAGGGGACAATGAGCAGTTCTTC. Protein product: CAISVYGTGDNEQFF.

The rearrangement uses TRBV11-2 and TRBJ2-5; 7 nucleotides line up with TRBD1. The V and J ends lost 3 bases and 5 bases, in that order; junction bases with no gene match: 6. This CDR3 has 14 amino acids. Germline V lookup: CDR1 SGHAT, CDR2 FQNNGV. The CDR3 reads CASSLTGRGETQYF. DNA for the CDR3: TGTGCCAGCAGCTTGACAGGGAGAGGGGAGACCCAGTACTTC.

In this sample, this clonotype turned up many times. The J gene is TRBJ2-7, the V gene TRBV6-5; 7 bases line up with TRBD1. V shed 0 bases, J shed 4 bases, and the junction held 12 bases outside the gene matches. The CDR3 sequence is 17 residues long. Germline lookup yields CDR1 MNHEY and CDR2 SVGAGI. CDR3 nucleotides: TGTGCCAGCAGTTACTCGATACCGGCAGGGGGTTCGTACGAGCAGTACTTC. It translates to CASSYSIPAGGSYEQYF.

About this clonotype: Relative to the germline gene, one junction end is altered; a read error may explain this. J is TRBJ2-5 and V is TRBV11-2, with 8 bases lining up with TRBD2. Germline assignment: CDR1 SGHAT and CDR2 FQNNGV. The CDR3 runs 16 residues. The CDR3 region is CASGLTPGGGKETQYF. Written as DNA, the CDR3 is TGTGCCAGCGGCCTAACTCCTGGCGGGGGGAAAGAGACTCAGTATTTC.

Concerning this clonotype: One end of the junction varies from germline; a read error may be responsible. CDR3 in DNA: TGTGCAAGCAGCCAAGTGGCGCATCTAGCGGGAGCGACAGATGCGCAGTATTTT. Encoded protein: CASSQVAHLAGATDAQYF. The chain is built from TRBV4-2 and TRBJ2-3; 10 bases fit TRBD2. CDR3 length equals 18 residues. From germline, CDR1 is LGHNA and CDR2 YNFKEQ.

Concerning this clonotype itself: This may come from a read error, since a much larger clone is one base off. V is TRBV6-6 and J is TRBJ2-1; D may match TRBD1 or TRBD2 (5 bases each). The V gene lost 5 bases and the J gene lost 0 bases, with 14 bases spanning the gap. The germline V gene encodes CDR1 MNHNY and CDR2 SVGAGI (reference sequence). The CDR3 consists of 16 residues. CDR3 in amino acids: CASSPRGGGSYNEQFF. The CDR3 DNA reads as TGTGCCAGCAGTCCCCGGGGCGGCGGCTCCTACAATGAGCAGTTCTTC.

The V and J genes are TRBV11-2 and TRBJ2-1; TRBD2 aligns across 7 bases. Germline loops: CDR1 SGHAT, CDR2 FQNNGV. V shed 9 bases and J 4 bases; nucleotides not matched to a gene: 24. This CDR3 has 19 residues. In nucleotides, the CDR3 is TGTGCCAGTGGCTTAGATGGGCAATTCAGCGGGACCCTTTACAATGAGCAGTTCTTC. It encodes CASGLDGQFSGTLYNEQFF.

The chain is built from TRBV5-1 and TRBJ2-7; D is perhaps TRBD1 or TRBD2 (5 bases each). The CDR3 has 13 residues. CDR1 and CDR2 (germline): SGHRS, YFSETQ. Trimming stripped 9 bases from V and 2 bases from J, with 15 bases between. The CDR3 loop reads CAIIRDGAYEQYF. The CDR3 DNA is TGCGCCATCATTAGGGACGGAGCCTACGAGCAGTACTTC.

This clonotype was recorded many times. The chain recombines TRBV5-6 with TRBJ2-7; TRBD2 matches 9 bases. Germline V CDR1 and CDR2: SGHDT, YYEEEE. This CDR3 spans 14 amino acids. Trimming cost V 2 bases and J 4 bases; bases outside gene matches: 4. CDR3 nucleotides: TGTGCCAGCAGCTTCCCGGGACTAGCATACGAGCAGTACTTC. Translation gives CASSFPGLAYEQYF.

The rearrangement links TRBV6-2 or TRBV6-3 to TRBJ1-5; no reliable D call. V lost 3 bases to trimming and J lost 2 bases, with 8 bases between them. This CDR3 region has 14 residues. Germline V gene sequence: CDR1 MNHEY, CDR2 SVGEGT. CDR3 coding DNA: TGTGCCAGCAGTTATTCCCTGGGCAATCAGCCCCAGCATTTT. This sequence encodes CASSYSLGNQPQHF.

Concerning this clonotype itself: Germline is not matched at one junction end, which may reflect a read error. The V and J genes are TRBV4-3 and TRBJ2-2; D gene ambiguous. Germline lookup yields CDR1 LGHNA and CDR2 YSLEER. The CDR3 has 16 residues. The CDR3 protein is CVSSQNPEGNPEVLFF. CDR3 nucleotide sequence: TGCGTCAGCAGCCAAAACCCAGAAGGAAACCCCGAGGTGCTGTTTTTT.

The table lists this clonotype with a count of one. The chain is built from TRBV11-2 and TRBJ2-7, with 12 bases fitting TRBD2. The CDR3 totals 16 residues. Germline CDR1 reads SGHAT; CDR2 reads FQNNGV. V was clipped by 1 base and J by 3 bases; unmatched bases: 4. CDR3 sequence: CASSLAPSGGGYEQYF. CDR3 DNA sequence: TGTGCCAGCAGCTTAGCCCCTAGCGGGGGGGGCTACGAGCAGTACTTC.